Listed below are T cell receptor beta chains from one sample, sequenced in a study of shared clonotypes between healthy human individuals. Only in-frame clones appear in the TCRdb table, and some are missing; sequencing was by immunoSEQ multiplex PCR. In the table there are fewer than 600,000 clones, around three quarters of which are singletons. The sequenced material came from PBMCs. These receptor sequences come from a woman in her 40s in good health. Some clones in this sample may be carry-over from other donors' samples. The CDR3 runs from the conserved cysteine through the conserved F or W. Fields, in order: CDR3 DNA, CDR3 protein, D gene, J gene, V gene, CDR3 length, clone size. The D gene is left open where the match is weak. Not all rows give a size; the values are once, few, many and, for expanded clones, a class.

CDR3nt: TGTGCCAGCAGACTCGACAGCGCGAACACCGGGGAGCTGTTTTTT
CDR3aa: CASRLDSANTGELFF
d_gene: NA
j_gene: TRBJ2-2
v_gene: TRBV7-8
len: 15
abundance: few

CDR3nt: TGCGCCAGCAGCCGCGGACTAGCGGGAGGGCCTTGGGCCGGGGAGCTGTTTTTT
CDR3aa: CASSRGLAGGPWAGELFF
d_gene: TRBD2
j_gene: TRBJ2-2
v_gene: TRBV4-1
len: 18
abundance: NA

CDR3nt: TGTGCCAGCGTCTTGGGAGAGTTGGCTTTCTTT
CDR3aa: CASVLGELAFF
d_gene: NA
j_gene: TRBJ1-1
v_gene: TRBV28
len: 11
abundance: many

CDR3nt: TGTGCCTGGAGTCAAGCGGGAGGGTACAATGAGCAGTTCTTC
CDR3aa: CAWSQAGGYNEQFF
d_gene: TRBD2
j_gene: TRBJ2-1
v_gene: TRBV30
len: 14
abundance: NA

CDR3nt: TGTGCCAGCAGGGACAGGAGAAACACCGGGGAGCTGTTTTTT
CDR3aa: CASRDRRNTGELFF
d_gene: TRBD1
j_gene: TRBJ2-2
v_gene: TRBV9
len: 14
abundance: NA

CDR3nt: TGTGCCAGCAGCGTGGACCAGACAGGGCTTTATGGCTACACCTTC
CDR3aa: CASSVDQTGLYGYTF
d_gene: TRBD1
j_gene: TRBJ1-2
v_gene: TRBV9
len: 15
abundance: NA

CDR3nt: TGCGCCAGCAGCCAAGATCTTGCGGGACGGTCTAATGAAAAACTGTTTTTT
CDR3aa: CASSQDLAGRSNEKLFF
d_gene: NA
j_gene: TRBJ1-4
v_gene: TRBV4-3
len: 17
abundance: few

CDR3nt: TGTGCCTGGGAGAGTAGCGGGAGGGCTGATACGCAGTATTTT
CDR3aa: CAWESSGRADTQYF
d_gene: TRBD2
j_gene: TRBJ2-3
v_gene: TRBV30
len: 14
abundance: NA

CDR3nt: TGCGCCAGCAGACAGGGCTTCTCTGGAAACACCATATATTTT
CDR3aa: CASRQGFSGNTIYF
d_gene: NA
j_gene: TRBJ1-3
v_gene: TRBV10-2
len: 14
abundance: once

CDR3nt: TGCGCCAGCAGCGGAAAGGGGACAGGGACAAATGAGCAGTTCTTC
CDR3aa: CASSGKGTGTNEQFF
d_gene: TRBD1
j_gene: TRBJ2-1
v_gene: TRBV4-3
len: 15
abundance: NA

CDR3nt: TGTGCCACCCAACACGAGACAGGCTGGGAGCAGTACTTC
CDR3aa: CATQHETGWEQYF
d_gene: NA
j_gene: TRBJ2-7
v_gene: TRBV2
len: 13
abundance: few

CDR3nt: TGTGCCAGCTCACCGGGACTAGAGGCTTCCTACAATGAGCAGTTCTTC
CDR3aa: CASSPGLEASYNEQFF
d_gene: TRBD2
j_gene: TRBJ2-1
v_gene: TRBV18
len: 16
abundance: NA

CDR3nt: TGCGCCAGCAGCTTGGCCTGGCAGCTTAAGGGGACTGAAGCTTTCTTT
CDR3aa: CASSLAWQLKGTEAFF
d_gene: NA
j_gene: TRBJ1-1
v_gene: TRBV5-1
len: 16
abundance: NA

CDR3nt: TGTGCCAGCACCCCCGGCGGGCAGGGGGCCTACAATGAGCAGTTCTTC
CDR3aa: CASTPGGQGAYNEQFF
d_gene: TRBD1
j_gene: TRBJ2-1
v_gene: TRBV5-4
len: 16
abundance: NA

CDR3nt: TGTGCCAGCAGCCCGGACGGCAGGAACACTGAAGCTTTCTTT
CDR3aa: CASSPDGRNTEAFF
d_gene: NA
j_gene: TRBJ1-1
v_gene: TRBV11-3
len: 14
abundance: NA

CDR3nt: TGTGCCAGCAGCTTCGAATCTGGGCGGAATGAGCAGTTCTTC
CDR3aa: CASSFESGRNEQFF
d_gene: NA
j_gene: TRBJ2-1
v_gene: TRBV7-9
len: 14
abundance: NA

CDR3nt: TGTGCCAGCAGCCGTGATAGCAATCAGCCCCAGCATTTT
CDR3aa: CASSRDSNQPQHF
d_gene: NA
j_gene: TRBJ1-5
v_gene: TRBV5-4
len: 13
abundance: NA

CDR3nt: TGTGCCAGCAGTTTATTATCCCTGCGGCGCAATCAGCCCCAGCATTTT
CDR3aa: CASSLLSLRRNQPQHF
d_gene: NA
j_gene: TRBJ1-5
v_gene: TRBV28
len: 16
abundance: NA

CDR3nt: TGTGCCAGTAGTGGCAGAGTACCCACTAGCTCCTACAATGAGCAGTTCTTC
CDR3aa: CASSGRVPTSSYNEQFF
d_gene: NA
j_gene: TRBJ2-1
v_gene: TRBV19
len: 17
abundance: NA

CDR3nt: TGTGCCAGCAGTCAAACCGCTCCTGACAGGGACACAGATACGCAGTATTTT
CDR3aa: CASSQTAPDRDTDTQYF
d_gene: TRBD1
j_gene: TRBJ2-3
v_gene: TRBV28
len: 17
abundance: NA

CDR3nt: TGTGCCAGCAGCCAAGAAGGCGGGATGGATCGTGAGCAGTTCTTC
CDR3aa: CASSQEGGMDREQFF
d_gene: NA
j_gene: TRBJ2-1
v_gene: TRBV4-2
len: 15
abundance: NA

CDR3nt: TGTGCCAGCAGCTTGGTGGGGTCCTACGAGCAGTACTTC
CDR3aa: CASSLVGSYEQYF
d_gene: NA
j_gene: TRBJ2-7
v_gene: TRBV5-5
len: 13
abundance: NA